The 25 T cell receptor beta chains below all came from one sample that was sequenced in a study of cytomegalovirus exposure and HLA in healthy donors. Amplification used 60 Vbeta primers and 13 Jbeta primers. Data came from immunoSEQ multiplex PCR; TCRdb stores just in-frame clones and leaves some out. This repertoire shows roughly 230,000 clones, about nine tenths found once; its top ten account for about 1.5%. The sequenced sample was PBMCs. The receptors originated from a girl aged 2 to 9 in good health and CMV-seronegative.

J is TRBJ1-3 and V is TRBV4-1, with TRBD1 matching over 8 bases. The trim removed 5 bases at V and 6 bases at J, leaving 6 bases unmatched. From germline, CDR1 is MGHRA and CDR2 YSYEKL. The CDR3 loop spans 14 amino acids. The DNA for the CDR3 is TGCGCCAGCAGCTTCGACAGGGGAGAAAACACCATATATTTT. Encoded protein: CASSFDRGENTIYF.

DNA of the CDR3: TGTGCCAGCAGCATCACAGGGGGCATGGGGGGTGAGCAGTTCTTC. Protein product: CASSITGGMGGEQFF. The rearrangement links TRBV7-2 to TRBJ2-1; 9 nucleotides match TRBD1. The germline gives CDR1 SGHTA, CDR2 FQGNSA. Unmatched junction bases numbered 11, after V lost 5 bases and J lost 9 bases. The CDR3 spans 15 residues. Based on the CDR3 plus reference TRBV7-2 and TRBJ2-1, the full variable domain is GAGVSQSPSNKVTEKGKDVELRCDPISGHTALYWYRQSLGQGLEFLIYFQGNSAPDKSGLPSDRFSAERTGGSVSTLTIQRTQQEDSAVYLCASSITGGMGGEQFFGPGTRLTVL.

The rearrangement joins TRBV27 to TRBJ2-1; perhaps TRBD2 as D (5 bases). There are 12 residues in the CDR3. The V end lost 3 bases, the J end lost 5 bases, and 5 bases lay between the germline ends. Germline V gives CDR1 MNHEY, CDR2 SMNVEV (reference sequence). The CDR3 DNA reads TGTGCCAGCAGTTTCGGGGACAATGAGCAGTTCTTC. Translation gives CASSFGDNEQFF.

The rearrangement links TRBV9 to TRBJ2-7; TRBD1 agrees at 8 bases. J lost 5 bases, V lost 0 bases, and 7 bases had no gene match. Germline CDR1 SGDLS, CDR2 YYNGEE. This CDR3 region has 15 residues. CDR3 nucleotides: TGTGCCAGCAGCGTAGGAGGGACAGGAAGCAACGAGCAGTACTTC. Protein: CASSVGGTGSNEQYF.

The V and J genes are TRBV27 and TRBJ1-1; D not resolved. Looked up from germline, CDR1 is MNHEY and CDR2 is SMNVEV (reference sequence). This CDR3 comprises 13 residues. Trimming pared 8 bases from V and 4 bases from J, leaving 14 bases between. The CDR3 region is CASVQSPGTEAFF. Here the CDR3 DNA reads TGTGCCAGCGTCCAGAGTCCGGGCACTGAAGCTTTCTTT.

The chain joins TRBV28 to TRBJ1-4; no firm D call. V lost 6 bases and J lost 4, with 3 bases in between. The CDR3 length is 11 residues. Germline loops: CDR1 MDHEN, CDR2 SYDVKM. The CDR3 DNA reads TGTGCCAGCAGCCATAATGAAAAACTGTTTTTT. It specifies CASSHNEKLFF.

This chain uses TRBV30 with TRBJ2-7, with 13 bases aligning to TRBD2. J gave up 7 bases and V 5 bases, and 5 bases lay outside the gene matches. The germline V gene has CDR1 GTSNPN and CDR2 SVGIG (reference sequence). The CDR3 runs to 13 residues. The CDR3 region is CAWGLAGVGEQYF. The CDR3 coding sequence is TGTGCCTGGGGACTAGCGGGAGTTGGAGAGCAGTACTTC.

The chain combines TRBV6-5 with TRBJ2-5; maybe TRBD1 (6 bases). Between the trimmed V and J ends, which lost 2 bases and 4 bases, there was a span of 11 bases. The CDR3 runs to 14 residues. Looked up from germline, CDR1 is MNHEY and CDR2 is SVGAGI. CDR3 sequence: CASSYLLGGETQYF. Written as DNA, the CDR3 is TGTGCCAGCAGTTACCTATTAGGGGGAGAGACCCAGTACTTC.

The chain links TRBV28 to TRBJ1-2; 7 nucleotides align to TRBD1. This CDR3 region has 14 residues. Germline V gene sequence: CDR1 MDHEN, CDR2 SYDVKM. V lost 2 bases to trimming and J lost 5 bases; unmatched junction nucleotides: 5. The CDR3 reads CASSLDREGYGYTF. The CDR3 DNA reads as TGTGCCAGCAGTTTAGACAGGGAAGGGTATGGCTACACCTTC.

The V gene is TRBV7-6, the J gene TRBJ1-2, with 8 bases aligning to TRBD1. This CDR3 is built from 12 residues. J lost 7 bases, V lost 5 bases, and 3 bases had no gene match. Looked up from germline, CDR1 is SGHVS and CDR2 is FNYEAQ. The CDR3 sequence is CASSTGGTGYTF. CDR3 DNA: TGTGCCAGCAGCACAGGGGGGACTGGCTACACCTTC.

This clone has only one observation. This chain's CDR3 is CSAMASGRPGELFF. DNA of the CDR3: TGCAGCGCCATGGCTAGCGGGAGGCCCGGGGAGCTGTTTTTT. V usage is TRBV29-1 and J usage is TRBJ2-2; 11 bases map to TRBD2. The CDR3 is 14 residues long. V trimming: 7 bases; J trimming: 6 bases; junction bases outside the gene matches: 7. CDR1 SQVTM and CDR2 ANQGSEA come from the germline V gene.

The rearrangement links TRBV25-1 to TRBJ1-2; D is undetermined. The CDR3 extends over 18 amino acids. Germline assignment: CDR1 MGHDK and CDR2 SYGVNS. V gave up 7 bases and J gave up 4 bases, with 28 bases separating them. As DNA, the CDR3 is TGTGCCAGCAAGGGCTTGTCGGCAGAGAAGGAGGTAACCTATGGCTACACCTTC. Translation gives CASKGLSAEKEVTYGYTF.

V gene TRBV7-2 combines with J gene TRBJ1-2; no definite D call. V shed 2 bases and J shed 3 bases, with 7 bases lying between them. The germline V gene has CDR1 SGHTA and CDR2 FQGNSA. The CDR3 has 13 amino acids. In nucleotides, the CDR3 is TGTGCCAGCAGCTTATATTCTGACTATGGCTACACCTTC. Its translation is CASSLYSDYGYTF.

CDR3 loop: CASSPRLAGGYNEQFF. As DNA, the CDR3 is TGTGCCAGCAGCCCCCGACTAGCGGGAGGATACAATGAGCAGTTCTTC. The V call is TRBV9, the J call TRBJ2-1, with 13 nucleotides matching TRBD2. The junction had 5 bases not matched to a gene; V was cut back by 4 bases and J by 4 bases. The CDR3 totals 16 residues. CDR1 SGDLS and CDR2 YYNGEE come from the germline V gene.

This chain connects TRBV6-6 to TRBJ2-7; 13 bases are a match to TRBD2. This CDR3 contains 15 residues. The germline V gene encodes CDR1 MNHNY and CDR2 SVGAGI (reference sequence). The V and J ends lost 2 bases and 7 bases, in that order; junction bases with no gene match: 5. Here the CDR3 DNA reads TGTGCCAGCAGTTACGGACTAGCGGGAGTTGGGGAGCAGTACTTC. Translated, it gives CASSYGLAGVGEQYF.

The rearrangement uses TRBV9 and TRBJ2-1; tentative D call: TRBD2 (7 bases). Germline V CDR1 and CDR2: SGDLS, YYNGEE. V was shortened by 4 bases and J by 4 bases, with 21 bases between the two germline ends. The CDR3 covers 17 residues. The CDR3 sequence: CASSPSLRGAYYNEQFF. CDR3 DNA sequence: TGTGCCAGCAGCCCATCACTTCGGGGGGCCTATTACAATGAGCAGTTCTTC.

The chain carries TRBV6-5 and TRBJ1-2, with TRBD1 matching over 10 bases. The CDR3 length is 12 residues. CDR1 is MNHEY, CDR2 SVGAGI, per germline. The V gene end was trimmed by 7 bases and the J gene end by 6 bases; junction bases not matched to a gene: 2. This CDR3 is CASKDRGHGYTF. CDR3 DNA: TGTGCCAGCAAAGACAGGGGGCATGGCTACACCTTC.

The V call is TRBV10-3, the J call TRBJ2-1, with a possible D match to TRBD2 (6 bases). Germline-derived CDR1 and CDR2 are ENHRY and SYGVKD. V shed 3 bases and J shed 4 bases, with 13 bases lying between them. This CDR3 is built from 15 residues. The CDR3 here is CAISDGIREYNEQFF. For the CDR3, the DNA is TGTGCCATCAGTGACGGGATACGGGAGTACAATGAGCAGTTCTTC.

This rearrangement joins TRBV4-1 to TRBJ1-2; D may be TRBD1 (5 bases). This CDR3 comprises 15 residues. Germline lookup yields CDR1 MGHRA and CDR2 YSYEKL. The germline V and J ends were trimmed by 1 base and 3 bases, with 12 bases remaining between them. The CDR3 DNA reads TGCGCCAGCAGCCAAGGCCAGGGCACCTACTATGGCTACACCTTC. Amino acid sequence: CASSQGQGTYYGYTF.

V is TRBV7-9 and J is TRBJ1-2; D call uncertain. V gave up 5 bases and J gave up 6 bases, with 16 bases separating them. The CDR3 is 14 amino acids. Germline V gene data show CDR1 as SEHNR and CDR2 as FQNEAQ (reference sequence). The CDR3 bases are TGTGCCAGCAGCAAGCCCCGGGTGTCGGATGGCTACACCTTC. This translates into CASSKPRVSDGYTF.

The rearrangement links TRBV28 to TRBJ1-2; 7 nucleotides line up with TRBD1. The junction had 8 bases not matched to a gene; V was cut back by 10 bases and J by 6 bases. The CDR3 is 12 residues long. Germline V gene data show CDR1 as MDHEN and CDR2 as SYDVKM. In DNA, the CDR3 is TGTGCCACCAGGGGGGGACCGCATGGCTACACCTTC. The encoded protein is CATRGGPHGYTF.

V and J are TRBV19 and TRBJ1-1, with D unclear. This CDR3 is built from 16 residues. V was clipped by 3 bases and J by 0 bases, with 14 bases between them. CDR1 is LNHDA and CDR2 is SQIVND in the germline V gene (reference sequence). The chain's CDR3 is CASSMGLSLLNTEAFF. The CDR3 bases are TGTGCCAGTAGTATGGGCCTAAGCTTACTGAACACTGAAGCTTTCTTT.

Note on this clone: Other DNA sequences of this sample code for an identical CDR3. The chain combines TRBV6-5 with TRBJ1-1; D is unclear. Germline V gene lookup returns CDR1 MNHEY and CDR2 SVGAGI. The CDR3 has 11 residues. Between the trimmed V and J ends, which lost 6 bases and 5 bases, there was a span of 7 bases. DNA for the CDR3: TGTGCCAGCAGCCTAGGAACTGAAGCTTTCTTT. It yields the protein CASSLGTEAFF.

The chain employs TRBV30 and TRBJ1-2; D is perhaps TRBD1 (6 bases). The CDR3 is 9 amino acids. The ends were cut back, 3 bases at V and 12 bases at J, with 8 bases in the middle. Germline V lookup: CDR1 GTSNPN, CDR2 SVGIG (reference sequence). CDR3 DNA: TGTGCCTGGAGGGCAGGGGACACCTTC. It codes for CAWRAGDTF. The whole variable domain, remainder taken from reference TRBV30 and TRBJ1-2, is SQTIHQWPATLVQPVGSPLSLECTVEGTSNPNLYWYRQAAGRGLQLLFYSVGIGQISSEVPQNLSASRPQDRQFILSSKKLLLSDSGFYLCAWRAGDTFGSGTRLTVV.

J is TRBJ1-5 and V is TRBV6-6; 8 positions agree with TRBD1. The germline V gene has CDR1 MNHNY and CDR2 SVGAGI (reference sequence). The CDR3 is 14 amino acids. Trimming took 8 bases from V and 0 from J; bases not matched to a gene: 3. CDR3 region: CASAGGYSNQPQHF. CDR3 in DNA: TGTGCCAGCGCAGGGGGCTATAGCAATCAGCCCCAGCATTTT.